Below are 21 T cell receptor beta chains sequenced from a single sample in a study of spatial heterogeneity in lung cancer. Study-wide findings and caveats: It was found that expanded intratumoral alpha and beta TCR counts tracked tumor mutation counts.

MiXCR, run by TCRdb on the 5' RACE reads, gives a single entry per CDR3 protein. The data show roughly 23,000 distinct CDR3 sequences, less than 5% seen once. Which antigens these TCRs recognize remains unknown. Documented time point: sample taken at primary tumor resection. Sequenced here: lung tumor tissue, sampled at surgery. The receptor source for this set is a male donor with early-stage non-small cell lung cancer.

V and J are TRBV6-5 and TRBJ1-5; possible D gene TRBD1, 6 bases. Germline V gene lookup returns CDR1 MNHEY and CDR2 SVGAGI. The CDR3 runs 14 residues. V was shortened by 6 bases and J by 4 bases, with 13 bases between the two germline ends. The CDR3 region is CASRPDRLNQPQHF. DNA of the CDR3: TGTGCCAGCAGGCCCGACAGGCTAAATCAGCCCCAGCATTTT.

The V call is TRBV11-1, the J call TRBJ2-7, with 10 bases matching TRBD2. The germline V gene has CDR1 SGHAT and CDR2 FQDESV (reference sequence). CDR3 length equals 15 residues. With 5 bases clipped from V and 2 bases from J, the junction kept 6 bases outside the gene matches. This chain's CDR3 is CASSETLAGTYEQYF. CDR3 nucleotides: TGTGCCAGCAGCGAAACACTAGCGGGGACCTACGAGCAGTACTTC.

This clonotype was observed many times. The chain recombines TRBV5-1 with TRBJ2-5, with D possibly being TRBD1 (5 bases). CDR1 SGHRS and CDR2 YFSETQ come from the germline V gene. The CDR3 runs to 14 residues. Trimming took off 1 base at V and 5 bases at J, with 12 bases between the two ends. Written as DNA, the CDR3 is TGCGCCAGCAGCTTGCAGGGTAAGGGCGAGACCCAGTACTTC. Protein product: CASSLQGKGETQYF.

This clonotype qualifies as medium-sized. This rearrangement joins TRBV3-1 to TRBJ1-6; D gene ambiguous. This CDR3 is 17 amino acids long. Trimming stripped 0 bases from V and 7 bases from J, with 16 bases between. In germline, CDR1 is LGHDT, CDR2 YNNKEL (reference sequence). The CDR3 nucleotides read TGTGCCAGCAGCCAAGATGTGTGGGGAGCGCCGAATTCACCCCTCCACTTT. Translated, it gives CASSQDVWGAPNSPLHF.

This clonotype showed up many times. The V gene is TRBV3-1, the J gene TRBJ2-1; D is tentatively TRBD1 or TRBD2 (5 bases each). The V and J ends lost 2 bases and 0 bases respectively, with 8 bases between them. Per the germline V gene, CDR1 is LGHDT and CDR2 is YNNKEL (reference sequence). This CDR3 region has 15 residues. The CDR3 region has the DNA TGTGCCAGCAGCCAAACGGGGCTCTCCTACAATGAGCAGTTCTTC. Protein sequence: CASSQTGLSYNEQFF.

This clonotype appeared many times. The rearrangement uses TRBV20-1 and TRBJ2-3; 9 bases match TRBD2. Germline V gives CDR1 DFQATT, CDR2 SNEGSKA (reference sequence). This CDR3 region has 17 residues. Germline trimming cut 0 bases from V and 5 bases from J; bases unmatched to any gene: 12. This chain's CDR3 is CSARDSRLAESGDTQYF. CDR3 DNA: TGCAGTGCTAGAGATTCGAGACTAGCGGAAAGTGGAGATACGCAGTATTTT.

This clonotype was observed at least ten times. This chain connects TRBV5-1 to TRBJ2-5, with a weak D call TRBD1 (6 bases). Trimming removed 4 bases at V and 2 bases at J, with 12 bases between. The CDR3 extends over 14 amino acids. Germline-derived CDR1 and CDR2 are SGHRS and YFSETQ. The CDR3 is CASSVGQPQETQYF. The CDR3 DNA reads as TGCGCCAGCAGCGTAGGACAGCCTCAAGAGACCCAGTACTTC.

This clonotype was counted ten times or more. This chain joins TRBV20-1 and TRBJ2-7; 9 bases match TRBD1. After removal of 0 bases from V and 5 bases from J, the junction contained 11 bases not matched to a gene. The CDR3 has 16 amino acids. Germline CDR1 is DFQATT and CDR2 is SNEGSKA (reference sequence). In DNA form, the CDR3 reads TGCAGTGCTAGAGATATAAGGCGCGACAGGGGGAACGAGCAGTACTTC. Amino acid sequence: CSARDIRRDRGNEQYF.

The table lists this clonotype with many counts. This chain joins TRBV20-1 and TRBJ2-1; D gene ambiguous. Trimming removed 1 base from V and 0 bases from J, with 7 bases in between. The CDR3 extends over 14 amino acids. Germline V gene lookup returns CDR1 DFQATT and CDR2 SNEGSKA (reference sequence). The CDR3 nucleotides read TGCAGTGCTAGAGTCCCGAGCTCCTACAATGAGCAGTTCTTC. Its protein is CSARVPSSYNEQFF.

The chain recombines TRBV18 with TRBJ2-6; D is uncertain. The CDR3 runs 15 residues. Trimming shortened V by 3 bases and J by 4 bases, and 10 bases separated the two germline ends. Looked up from germline, CDR1 is KGHSH and CDR2 is LQKENI. As DNA, the CDR3 is TGTGCCAGCTCACCCCGGAGCGACGGGGCCAACGTCCTGACTTTC. Translated: CASSPRSDGANVLTF. Drawing the rest from reference TRBV18 and TRBJ2-6, the complete variable domain is NAGVMQNPRHLVRRRGQEARLRCSPMKGHSHVYWYRQLPEEGLKFMVYLQKENIIDESGMPKERFSAEFPKEGPSILRIQQVVRGDSAAYFCASSPRSDGANVLTFGAGSRLTVL.

In this sample, this clonotype turned up many times. The chain couples TRBV27 to TRBJ2-4; tentative D call: TRBD2 (6 bases). Per germline, CDR1 MNHEY and CDR2 SMNVEV (reference sequence). The CDR3 is 17 residues long. V was trimmed by 8 bases and J by 2 bases, leaving 22 bases between them. CDR3: CASAEWSGGTSKNIQYF. CDR3 nucleotides: TGTGCCAGCGCGGAGTGGTCTGGCGGGACGTCCAAAAACATTCAGTACTTC.

This clonotype came up many times. The chain has TRBV29-1 and TRBJ2-1; 7 nucleotides match TRBD2. There are 15 residues in the CDR3. Germline loops: CDR1 SQVTM, CDR2 ANQGSEA. V dropped 6 bases and J dropped 7; count of bases not matched to a gene: 15. CDR3 sequence reads: CSVDLVSGGINEQFF. In DNA, the CDR3 is TGCAGCGTCGATTTAGTGTCGGGAGGAATTAATGAGCAGTTCTTC.

This clonotype was seen repeatedly, ten times or more. This chain uses TRBV20-1 with TRBJ1-4, with 9 nucleotides matching TRBD1. The CDR3 has 16 amino acids. CDR1 is DFQATT, CDR2 SNEGSKA, per germline (reference sequence). The CDR3 loop reads CSAPVTGGSTNEKLFF. CDR3 DNA sequence: TGCAGCGCCCCGGTTACAGGGGGCTCAACTAATGAAAAACTGTTTTTT.

In this sample, this clonotype turned up many times. This chain connects TRBV28 to TRBJ2-1; D is uncertain. CDR1 and CDR2 (germline): MDHEN, SYDVKM. This CDR3 comprises 12 residues. Deletions cut 6 bases from V and 9 bases from J, with 12 bases between. The chain's CDR3 is CASSSGVFEQFF. The CDR3 DNA reads as TGTGCCAGCAGCTCTGGGGTTTTTGAGCAGTTCTTC.

This clonotype came up many times. The chain uses TRBV20-1 and TRBJ2-1; TRBD2 matches 8 bases. This CDR3 is built from 16 residues. Unmatched junction bases numbered 4, after V lost 0 bases and J lost 0 bases. The germline gives CDR1 DFQATT, CDR2 SNEGSKA (reference sequence). As DNA, the CDR3 is TGCAGTGCTAGAGATGGAAGCGGGAGCTCCTACAATGAGCAGTTCTTC. It is translated as CSARDGSGSSYNEQFF.

This clonotype was seen a few times. The V gene is TRBV7-2, the J gene TRBJ2-5; TRBD1 is a possible D gene (7 bases). CDR1 SGHTA and CDR2 FQGNSA come from the germline V gene. V was clipped by 1 base and J by 5 bases, with 14 bases between them. This CDR3 region has 15 residues. The CDR3 is CASSLVLSGGETQYF. CDR3 in DNA: TGTGCCAGCAGCTTAGTCCTCTCAGGGGGGGAGACCCAGTACTTC. The full variable domain, rest sourced from reference TRBV7-2 and TRBJ2-5, is GAGVSQSPSNKVTEKGKDVELRCDPISGHTALYWYRQSLGQGLEFLIYFQGNSAPDKSGLPSDRFSAERTGGSVSTLTIQRTQQEDSAVYLCASSLVLSGGETQYFGPGTRLLVL.

This clonotype was counted many times. The chain links TRBV5-1 to TRBJ1-3; no reliable D call. V was trimmed by 5 bases and J by 6 bases, leaving 15 bases between them. Per germline, CDR1 SGHRS and CDR2 YFSETQ. The CDR3 contains 14 residues. The DNA for the CDR3 is TGCGCCAGCAGGAAAGAGTTGGTGGAAAACACCATATATTTT. Protein: CASRKELVENTIYF. The full variable domain, in which reference TRBV5-1 and TRBJ1-3 provide the parts outside the CDR3, is KAGVTQTPRYLIKTRGQQVTLSCSPISGHRSVSWYQQTPGQGLQFLFEYFSETQRNKGNFPGRFSGRQFSNSRSEMNVSTLELGDSALYLCASRKELVENTIYFGEGSWLTVV.

At least ten counts were recorded for this clonotype. V is TRBV6-5 and J is TRBJ1-3; D not resolved. Germline V gene data show CDR1 as MNHEY and CDR2 as SVGAGI. Trimming pared 2 bases from V and 0 bases from J, leaving 8 bases between. The CDR3 is 15 residues long. CDR3 nucleotide sequence: TGTGCCAGCAGTTACGGCAGCTCCTCTGGAAACACCATATATTTT. Residues: CASSYGSSSGNTIYF.

This clonotype was counted ten times or more. This chain uses TRBV5-4 with TRBJ2-3; D might be TRBD1 (5 bases). The CDR3 has 14 residues. In germline, CDR1 is SGHNT, CDR2 YYREEE (reference sequence). V lost 5 bases, J lost 1 base, and 11 bases lay in between. For the CDR3, the DNA is TGTGCCAGCAGGACCCTAGGGGGCACAGATACGCAGTATTTT. Protein: CASRTLGGTDTQYF.

This clonotype was detected many times. The chain joins TRBV6-1 to TRBJ1-1; TRBD1 matches 8 bases. J lost 6 bases, V lost 8 bases, and 11 bases had no gene match. The CDR3 extends over 14 amino acids. Germline CDR1 is MNHNS and CDR2 is SASEGT. CDR3 protein: CASHDRGWFSEAFF. CDR3 nucleotides: TGTGCCAGCCATGACAGGGGATGGTTCTCTGAAGCTTTCTTT.

V is TRBV20-1 and J is TRBJ2-3; no firm D call. This CDR3 has 11 amino acids. Trimming pared 6 bases from V and 6 bases from J, leaving 10 bases between. The germline CDR1 and CDR2 sequences are DFQATT and SNEGSKA (reference sequence). The CDR3 loop reads CSAPNWDTQYF. The CDR3 bases are TGCAGTGCGCCTAACTGGGATACGCAGTATTTT.